This record concerns one TCR beta chain sequence. Its antigen remains unknown. CDR1 MNHEY and CDR2 SMNVEV come from the germline V gene (reference sequence). The CDR3 extends over 14 amino acids. J gave up 1 base and V 8 bases, and 4 bases lay outside the gene matches. The data belong to a study of cytomegalovirus exposure and HLA in healthy donors. Points from the study as a whole: The authors reported that TCR beta sequences could predict HLA-A and HLA-B alleles. These predictions were accurate for most subjects in the first cohort. Highly shared variants forming one cluster were likely a sequencing artifact. Clonal expansion, a later analysis showed, was greater in HLA-associated TCR beta chains than in equally common others.

The PCR employed 60 Vbeta primers together with 13 Jbeta primers. Original analysis: The authors later counted roughly 87 million unique TCR beta chains, 9.5 million to 11 million of them shared. Clones were read by immunoSEQ multiplex PCR, and TCRdb kept only the in-frame ones, dropping some. V, J and clone size derive from that table, while D and trimming were established from the DNA sequence. This sample has about 99,000 clones, with over 75% found just once. This chain uses TRBV27 with TRBJ2-7, with 11 bases that match TRBD2. Material: PBMCs. This TCR derives from a man aged 60 to 75 in good health and CMV-seropositive. The DNA for the CDR3 is TGTGCCAGCCGTAGACTAGCGGGATCCTACGAGCAGTACTTC. Protein: CASRRLAGSYEQYF.